This T cell receptor (beta chain) was profiled in a study of CD8+CD57+ T cells in acquired aplastic anemia. General observations from the study: About 30 CD8+ CDR3 sequences occurred in both the patients and the controls.

Germline-derived CDR1 and CDR2 are LNHDA and SQIVND (reference sequence). V was pared by 5 bases and J by 1 base, with 4 bases of the junction left unmatched. The CDR3 totals 15 residues. Investigators profiled TCR beta VDJ and CDR3 from genomic DNA template. From the reads, TCRdb called clonotypes with MiXCR, one entry per CDR3 protein. The sample consists of about 160,000 distinct CDR3 sequences, less than 50% of them appearing once. The patients chosen for sequencing had shown expansion of CD8+CD57+ cells (detected by flow cytometry). Worth noting for this clonotype: Antigen specificity is unknown.

The sequenced sample was sorted CD4+, CD8+, or CD8+CD57+ T cells (not recorded which) from PBMCs. This clonotype was obtained from a human donor with aplastic anemia. The chain couples TRBV19 to TRBJ2-3; 9 bases are a match to TRBD1. CDR3: CASSDTGGGTDTQYF. CDR3 sequence (DNA): TGTGCCAGTAGTGACACAGGGGGCGGCACAGATACGCAGTATTTT. The full variable domain, in which reference TRBV19 and TRBJ2-3 provide the parts outside the CDR3, is DGGITQSPKYLFRKEGQNVTLSCEQNLNHDAMYWYRQDPGQGLRLIYYSQIVNDFQKGDIAEGYSVSREKKESFPLTVTSAQKNPTAFYLCASSDTGGGTDTQYFGPGTRLTVL.